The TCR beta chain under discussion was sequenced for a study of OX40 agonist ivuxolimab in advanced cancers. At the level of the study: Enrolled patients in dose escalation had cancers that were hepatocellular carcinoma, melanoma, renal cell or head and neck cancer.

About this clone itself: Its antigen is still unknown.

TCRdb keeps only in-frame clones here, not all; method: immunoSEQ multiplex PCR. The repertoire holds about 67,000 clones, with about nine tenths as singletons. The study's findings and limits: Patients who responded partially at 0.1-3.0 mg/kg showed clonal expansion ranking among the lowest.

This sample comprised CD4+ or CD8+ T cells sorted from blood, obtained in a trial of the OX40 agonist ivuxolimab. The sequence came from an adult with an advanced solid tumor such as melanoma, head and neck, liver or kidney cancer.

The CDR3 region is CSVGVNYGYTF. In DNA form, the CDR3 reads TGCAGCGTTGGAGTCAACTATGGCTACACCTTC. This chain links TRBV29-1 with TRBJ1-2; D gene ambiguous. Trimming shortened V by 4 bases and J by 2 bases, and 5 bases separated the two germline ends. Per the germline V gene, CDR1 is SQVTM and CDR2 is ANQGSEA. The CDR3 has 11 residues.